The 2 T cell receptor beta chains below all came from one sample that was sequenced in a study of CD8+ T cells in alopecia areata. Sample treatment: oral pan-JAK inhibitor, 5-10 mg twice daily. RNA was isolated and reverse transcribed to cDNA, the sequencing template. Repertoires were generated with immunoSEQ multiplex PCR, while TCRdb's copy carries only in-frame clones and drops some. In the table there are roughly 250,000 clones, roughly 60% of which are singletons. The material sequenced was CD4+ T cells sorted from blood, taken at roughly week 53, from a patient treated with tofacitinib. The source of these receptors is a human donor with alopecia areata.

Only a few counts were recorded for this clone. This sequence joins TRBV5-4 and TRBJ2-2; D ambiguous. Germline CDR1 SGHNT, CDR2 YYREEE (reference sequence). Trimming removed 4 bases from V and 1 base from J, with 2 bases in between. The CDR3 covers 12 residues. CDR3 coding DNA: TGTGCCAGCAGCGGGAACACCGGGGAGCTGTTTTTT. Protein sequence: CASSGNTGELFF.

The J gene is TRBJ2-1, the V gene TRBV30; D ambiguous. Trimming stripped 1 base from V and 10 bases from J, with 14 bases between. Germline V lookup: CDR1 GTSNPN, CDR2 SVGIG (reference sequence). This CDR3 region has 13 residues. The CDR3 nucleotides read TGTGCCTGGAGTGCCGCCCGGGCCGCCGAGCAGTTCTTC. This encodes CAWSAARAAEQFF.